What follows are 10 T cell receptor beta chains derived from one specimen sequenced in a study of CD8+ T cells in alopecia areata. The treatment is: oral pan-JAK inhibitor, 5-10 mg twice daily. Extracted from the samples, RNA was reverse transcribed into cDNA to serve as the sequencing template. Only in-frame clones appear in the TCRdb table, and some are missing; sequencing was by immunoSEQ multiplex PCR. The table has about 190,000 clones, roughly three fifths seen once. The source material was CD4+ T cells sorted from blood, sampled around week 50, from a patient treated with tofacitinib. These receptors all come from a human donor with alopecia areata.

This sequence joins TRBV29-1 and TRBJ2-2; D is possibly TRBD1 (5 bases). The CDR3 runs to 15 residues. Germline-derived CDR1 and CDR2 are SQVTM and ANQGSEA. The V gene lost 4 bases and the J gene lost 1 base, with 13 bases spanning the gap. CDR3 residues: CSVADIQVNTGELFF. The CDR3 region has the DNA TGCAGCGTTGCGGACATACAAGTGAACACCGGGGAGCTGTTTTTT.

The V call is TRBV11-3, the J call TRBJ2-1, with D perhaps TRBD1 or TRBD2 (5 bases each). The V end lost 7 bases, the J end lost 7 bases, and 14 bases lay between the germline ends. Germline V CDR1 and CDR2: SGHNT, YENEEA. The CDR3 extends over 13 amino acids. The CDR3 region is CASTDNRGNEQFF. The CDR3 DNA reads TGTGCCAGCACGGACAACCGAGGGAATGAGCAGTTCTTC.

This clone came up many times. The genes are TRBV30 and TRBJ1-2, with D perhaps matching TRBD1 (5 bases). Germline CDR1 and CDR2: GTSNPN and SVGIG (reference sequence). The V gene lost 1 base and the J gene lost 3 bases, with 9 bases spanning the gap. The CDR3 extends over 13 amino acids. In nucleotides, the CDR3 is TGTGCCTGGAGTGAAGGGGTTTACTATGGCTACACCTTC. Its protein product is CAWSEGVYYGYTF.

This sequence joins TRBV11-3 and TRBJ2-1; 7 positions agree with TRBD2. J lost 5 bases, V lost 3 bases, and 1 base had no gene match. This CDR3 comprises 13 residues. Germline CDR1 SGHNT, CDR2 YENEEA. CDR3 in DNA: TGTGCCAGCAGCTTTCGGGGGGACAATGAGCAGTTCTTC. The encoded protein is CASSFRGDNEQFF.

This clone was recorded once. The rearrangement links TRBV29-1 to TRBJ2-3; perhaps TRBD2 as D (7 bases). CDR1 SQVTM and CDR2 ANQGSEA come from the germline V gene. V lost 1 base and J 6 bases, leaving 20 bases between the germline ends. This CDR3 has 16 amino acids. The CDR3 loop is CSVEVGRGGLRDTQYF. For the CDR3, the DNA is TGCAGCGTTGAAGTGGGGCGCGGGGGCCTCCGGGATACGCAGTATTTT.

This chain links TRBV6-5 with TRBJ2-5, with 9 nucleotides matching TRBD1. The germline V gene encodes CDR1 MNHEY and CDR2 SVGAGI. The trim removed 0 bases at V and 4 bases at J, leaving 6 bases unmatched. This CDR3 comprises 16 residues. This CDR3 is CASSYSNRGRLETQYF. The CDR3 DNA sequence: TGTGCCAGCAGTTACTCGAACAGGGGGCGTTTAGAGACCCAGTACTTC.

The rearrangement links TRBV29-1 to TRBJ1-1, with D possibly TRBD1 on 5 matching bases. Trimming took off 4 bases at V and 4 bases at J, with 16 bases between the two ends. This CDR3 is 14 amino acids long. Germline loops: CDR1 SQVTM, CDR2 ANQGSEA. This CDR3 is CSVVGRSEVTEAFF. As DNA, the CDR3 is TGCAGCGTTGTGGGGCGATCAGAGGTCACTGAAGCTTTCTTT.

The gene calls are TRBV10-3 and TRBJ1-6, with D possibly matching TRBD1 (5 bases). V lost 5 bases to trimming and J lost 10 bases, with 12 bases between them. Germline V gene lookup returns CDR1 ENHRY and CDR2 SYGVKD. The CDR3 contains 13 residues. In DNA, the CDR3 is TGTGCCATCAGTCAGGGAGAGGGATCACCCCTCCACTTT. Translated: CAISQGEGSPLHF.

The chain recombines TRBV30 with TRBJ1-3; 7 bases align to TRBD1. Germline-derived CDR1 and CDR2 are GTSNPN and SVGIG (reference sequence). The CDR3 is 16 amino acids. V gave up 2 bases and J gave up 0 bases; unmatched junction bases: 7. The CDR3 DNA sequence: TGTGCCTGGAGTCGAGGGGGCGCGGACTCTGGAAACACCATATATTTT. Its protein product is CAWSRGGADSGNTIYF.

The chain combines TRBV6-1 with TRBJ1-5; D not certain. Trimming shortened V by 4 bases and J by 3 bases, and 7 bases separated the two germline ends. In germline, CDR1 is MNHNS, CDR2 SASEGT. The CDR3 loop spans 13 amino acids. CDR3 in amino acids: CASSADPNQPQHF. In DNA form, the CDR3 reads TGTGCCAGCAGTGCCGACCCCAATCAGCCCCAGCATTTT.